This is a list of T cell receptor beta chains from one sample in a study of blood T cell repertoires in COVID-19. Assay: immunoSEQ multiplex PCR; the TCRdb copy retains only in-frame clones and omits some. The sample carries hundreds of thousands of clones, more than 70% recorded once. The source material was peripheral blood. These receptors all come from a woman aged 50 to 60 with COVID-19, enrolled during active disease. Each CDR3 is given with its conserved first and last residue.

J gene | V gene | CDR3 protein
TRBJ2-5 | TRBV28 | CASSLARGVGETQYF
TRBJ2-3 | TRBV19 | CASSNDRNTDTQYF
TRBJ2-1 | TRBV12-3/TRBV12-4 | CASSFSPDREQFF
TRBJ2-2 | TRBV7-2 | CASSSKAGLHGELFF
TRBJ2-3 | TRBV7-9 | CASSQTGPTDTQYF
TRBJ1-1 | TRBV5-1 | CASSFTGVNTEAFF
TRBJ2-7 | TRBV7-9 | CASSPQPHGTGLLEQYF
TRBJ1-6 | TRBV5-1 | CASSLGQNNSPLHF
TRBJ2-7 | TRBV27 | CASSLSGTGREQYF
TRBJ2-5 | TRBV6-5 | CASSYGQGGETQYF
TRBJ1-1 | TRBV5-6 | CASSLAGFTEAFF
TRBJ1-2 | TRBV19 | CASKPYREPRYGYTF
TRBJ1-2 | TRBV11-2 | CASSLGGFEGYTF
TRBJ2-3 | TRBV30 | CAWSRQGPSTDTQYF
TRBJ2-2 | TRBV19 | CASSGTTFGELFF
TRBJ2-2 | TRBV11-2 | CASSLDWLAGTGELFF
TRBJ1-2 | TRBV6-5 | CASRQGPSNYGYTF
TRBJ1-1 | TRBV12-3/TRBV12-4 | CASSFARTEAFF
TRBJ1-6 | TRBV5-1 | CASSLEAVGPLHF
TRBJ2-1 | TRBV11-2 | CASSYYSGERYNEQFF
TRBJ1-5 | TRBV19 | CASSQGVSQPQHF
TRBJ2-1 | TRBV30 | CAWGGETSSYNEQFF
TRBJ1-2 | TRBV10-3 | CAISPRGGQVLKVDGYTF
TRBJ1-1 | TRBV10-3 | CAISDQEIAFF
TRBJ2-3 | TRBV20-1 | CSASWASGGYSTDTQYF
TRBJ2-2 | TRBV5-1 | CASRNSGDTGELFF
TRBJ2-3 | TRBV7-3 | CASSLGTGRDTQYF
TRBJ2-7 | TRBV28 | CASRGGVDEQYF
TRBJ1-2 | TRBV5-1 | CASSWETGGNYGYTF
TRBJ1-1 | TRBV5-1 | CASSWGQGFSTEAFF
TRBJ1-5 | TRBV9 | CASSVSPNNQPQHF
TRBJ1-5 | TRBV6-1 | CASSEAGGFFQPQHF
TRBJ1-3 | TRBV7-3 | CASSQGQGAGNTIYF
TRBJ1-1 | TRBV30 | CAWSVGGENTEAFF
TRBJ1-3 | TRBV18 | CASSPSAGGSGNTIYF
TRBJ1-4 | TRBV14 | CASSLYRGRGEKLFF